This is a list of T cell receptor beta chains from one sample in a study of blood T cells in healthy people across ages. TCRdb redid the calling of the 5' RACE reads with MiXCR, one entry per CDR3 protein. The data contain 1.5 million to 1.9 million distinct CDR3 sequences, roughly two fifths of them seen just once; the ten biggest clones take up around 4%. Input material: blood. Receptor source: a woman younger than 30 in good health. CDR3s include the opening cysteine and the closing phenylalanine or tryptophan. The order of the fields is D gene, J gene, clone size, V gene, CDR3 DNA, CDR3 protein. A D gene is named only where the DNA matches it firmly. Expanded clones are given a class, and other clones once, few, many or no size at all.

D gene: TRBD2
J gene: TRBJ2-1
clone size: .
V gene: TRBV12-3/TRBV12-4
CDR3 DNA: TGTGCCAGTAACCCGGGGGGGCCAGGCAATGAGCAGTTCTTC
CDR3 protein: CASNPGGPGNEQFF

D gene: .
J gene: TRBJ1-1
clone size: few
V gene: TRBV7-2
CDR3 DNA: TGTGCCAGCAGCTTACTTATAGGGAGGACTGAAGCTTTCTTT
CDR3 protein: CASSLLIGRTEAFF

D gene: .
J gene: TRBJ1-5
clone size: .
V gene: TRBV12-3/TRBV12-4
CDR3 DNA: TGTGCCAGCAGTTTGTTCATGGAGGCCGGTAGTCAGCCCCAGCATTTT
CDR3 protein: CASSLFMEAGSQPQHF

D gene: .
J gene: TRBJ2-3
clone size: .
V gene: TRBV6-6
CDR3 DNA: TGTGCCAGCAAGGAGGCGGGTGGATCAGATACGCAGTATTTT
CDR3 protein: CASKEAGGSDTQYF

D gene: .
J gene: TRBJ1-4
clone size: .
V gene: TRBV4-1
CDR3 DNA: TGCGCCAGCAGCCAGAGACAGGCCTCTAATGAAAAACTGTTTTTT
CDR3 protein: CASSQRQASNEKLFF

D gene: .
J gene: TRBJ1-4
clone size: .
V gene: TRBV30
CDR3 DNA: TGTGCCTCACCGGGGCCTTCTAATGAAAAACTGTTTTTT
CDR3 protein: CASPGPSNEKLFF

D gene: .
J gene: TRBJ1-4
clone size: few
V gene: TRBV7-8
CDR3 DNA: TGTGCCAGCAGCGAGGCAGGGAGGAATGAAAAACTGTTTTTT
CDR3 protein: CASSEAGRNEKLFF

D gene: TRBD1
J gene: TRBJ1-2
clone size: .
V gene: TRBV27
CDR3 DNA: TGTGCCAGCGGCCTCCAGACAGGGAGGGGTGGCTACACCTTC
CDR3 protein: CASGLQTGRGGYTF

D gene: .
J gene: TRBJ2-7
clone size: once
V gene: TRBV14
CDR3 DNA: TGTGCCAGCAGCCACCCGACGGAATCCTACGAGCAGTACTTC
CDR3 protein: CASSHPTESYEQYF

D gene: TRBD2
J gene: TRBJ2-1
clone size: .
V gene: TRBV7-9
CDR3 DNA: TGTGCCAGCAGCTTGTTTGGCGGGAGCGACAATGAGCAGTTCTTC
CDR3 protein: CASSLFGGSDNEQFF

D gene: .
J gene: TRBJ1-1
clone size: .
V gene: TRBV20-1
CDR3 DNA: TGCAGTGCTAGCCTCAAGAACCCTTATGCTTTCTTT
CDR3 protein: CSASLKNPYAFF

D gene: .
J gene: TRBJ1-2
clone size: .
V gene: TRBV11-3
CDR3 DNA: TGTGCCGACCAAGGCGGCCAAGTCTATGGCTACACCTTC
CDR3 protein: CADQGGQVYGYTF

D gene: .
J gene: TRBJ1-2
clone size: .
V gene: TRBV2
CDR3 DNA: TGTGCCAGCAGTGTGCAAAGACGCCCCCGGGGCTATGGCTACACCTTC
CDR3 protein: CASSVQRRPRGYGYTF

D gene: .
J gene: TRBJ1-2
clone size: .
V gene: TRBV7-2
CDR3 DNA: TGTGCCAGCAGCTTACACCGGACAGAAGGTGGCTACACCTTC
CDR3 protein: CASSLHRTEGGYTF

D gene: TRBD2
J gene: TRBJ2-3
clone size: many
V gene: TRBV20-1
CDR3 DNA: TGCAGTGCTAGTACAGCGGGAGGGCCAGATACGCAGTATTTT
CDR3 protein: CSASTAGGPDTQYF

D gene: TRBD2
J gene: TRBJ2-5
clone size: .
V gene: TRBV28
CDR3 DNA: TGTGCCAGCAGTTTAGACCGAGGGACTAGCGGGAGGGCCGCTTGGGAGACCCAGTACTTC
CDR3 protein: CASSLDRGTSGRAAWETQYF

D gene: TRBD1
J gene: TRBJ1-2
clone size: .
V gene: TRBV4-3
CDR3 DNA: TGCGCCAGCAGCCAAGAAGTTAGGACAGGGAGGGGATATGGCTACACCTTC
CDR3 protein: CASSQEVRTGRGYGYTF

D gene: .
J gene: TRBJ2-5
clone size: few
V gene: TRBV27
CDR3 DNA: TGTGCCAGAACCCGACAAGTTTACCAAGAGACCCAGTACTTC
CDR3 protein: CARTRQVYQETQYF

D gene: .
J gene: TRBJ2-2
clone size: .
V gene: TRBV12-3/TRBV12-4
CDR3 DNA: TGTGCCAGCAGGCAACGACCCCCGGCGACCACCGGGGAGCTGTTTTTT
CDR3 protein: CASRQRPPATTGELFF

D gene: .
J gene: TRBJ2-1
clone size: few
V gene: TRBV6-2/TRBV6-3
CDR3 DNA: TGTGCCAGCAGTTACCCAATTCAGTCCGATGAGCAGTTCTTC
CDR3 protein: CASSYPIQSDEQFF

D gene: TRBD2
J gene: TRBJ2-2
clone size: .
V gene: TRBV29-1
CDR3 DNA: TGCAGCGTAGAACTAGCGGGAGTCTCCGGGGAGCTGTTTTTT
CDR3 protein: CSVELAGVSGELFF

D gene: .
J gene: TRBJ1-4
clone size: .
V gene: TRBV4-3
CDR3 DNA: TGCGCCAGCAGCCAAGAACACCCTGCCCCGGCCTTGTTTTTT
CDR3 protein: CASSQEHPAPALFF

D gene: .
J gene: TRBJ2-7
clone size: many
V gene: TRBV13
CDR3 DNA: TGTGCCAGCAGCTTAATGGGAGCCTACGAGCAGTACTTC
CDR3 protein: CASSLMGAYEQYF

D gene: .
J gene: TRBJ1-1
clone size: few
V gene: TRBV5-1
CDR3 DNA: TGCGCCAGCAGGGCTGGCGGGGGTTTGACTGAAGCTTTCTTT
CDR3 protein: CASRAGGGLTEAFF

D gene: .
J gene: TRBJ2-2
clone size: .
V gene: TRBV7-3
CDR3 DNA: TGTGCCAGCAGCTTACACTATACCAACACCGGGGAGCTGTTTTTT
CDR3 protein: CASSLHYTNTGELFF

D gene: .
J gene: TRBJ2-6
clone size: .
V gene: TRBV11-2
CDR3 DNA: TGTGCCAGCAGCTTAGATCGCGGCAGAGCCAACGTCCTGACTTTC
CDR3 protein: CASSLDRGRANVLTF

D gene: .
J gene: TRBJ2-7
clone size: many
V gene: TRBV20-1
CDR3 DNA: TGCAGTGCTAGAGGTGGGGAGTTGGACTACGAGCAGTACTTC
CDR3 protein: CSARGGELDYEQYF

D gene: .
J gene: TRBJ1-6
clone size: many
V gene: TRBV12-3/TRBV12-4
CDR3 DNA: TGTGCCAGCAGTTTAACGGAAAATTCACCCCTCCACTTT
CDR3 protein: CASSLTENSPLHF

D gene: TRBD1
J gene: TRBJ2-1
clone size: few
V gene: TRBV6-1
CDR3 DNA: TGTGCCAGCAGTGAAGGGACAGGGCATGTGGATGAGCAGTTCTTC
CDR3 protein: CASSEGTGHVDEQFF

D gene: .
J gene: TRBJ2-5
clone size: .
V gene: TRBV20-1
CDR3 DNA: TGCAGTGCTCCCCGTGACTTCGGAGAGACCCAGTACTTC
CDR3 protein: CSAPRDFGETQYF

D gene: .
J gene: TRBJ1-2
clone size: few
V gene: TRBV7-9
CDR3 DNA: TGTGCCAGCGAGTCCGGTTTTGGCTACACCTTC
CDR3 protein: CASESGFGYTF

D gene: .
J gene: TRBJ2-7
clone size: .
V gene: TRBV5-6
CDR3 DNA: TGTGCCAGCAGCTTCGGAGGGGATCTTTACGAGCAGTACTTC
CDR3 protein: CASSFGGDLYEQYF

D gene: .
J gene: TRBJ2-1
clone size: many
V gene: TRBV6-5
CDR3 DNA: TGTGCCAGCACCCCCGGCTCCTACAATGAGCAGTTCTTC
CDR3 protein: CASTPGSYNEQFF

D gene: .
J gene: TRBJ2-1
clone size: .
V gene: TRBV6-2/TRBV6-3
CDR3 DNA: TGTGCCAGCAGGGGTTTCTACAATGAGCAGTTCTTC
CDR3 protein: CASRGFYNEQFF

D gene: TRBD1
J gene: TRBJ1-2
clone size: .
V gene: TRBV12-3/TRBV12-4
CDR3 DNA: TGTGCCAGCAGCACGACAGGGATAGACTATGGCTACACCTTC
CDR3 protein: CASSTTGIDYGYTF

D gene: TRBD2
J gene: TRBJ2-7
clone size: .
V gene: TRBV5-1
CDR3 DNA: TGCGCCAGCAGCTCTATAGCGGGAGGCTACAATGAGCAGTACTTC
CDR3 protein: CASSSIAGGYNEQYF

D gene: .
J gene: TRBJ1-6
clone size: .
V gene: TRBV20-1
CDR3 DNA: TGCAGTTCCGGACGGTTTGATAATTCACCCCTCCACTTT
CDR3 protein: CSSGRFDNSPLHF

D gene: .
J gene: TRBJ1-2
clone size: .
V gene: TRBV12-3/TRBV12-4
CDR3 DNA: TGTGCCAGCTCGCGGACAGATTCTTATGGCTACACCTTC
CDR3 protein: CASSRTDSYGYTF

D gene: TRBD2
J gene: TRBJ2-1
clone size: few
V gene: TRBV20-1
CDR3 DNA: TGCAGTGCTAGTAGCGGGGGGGCCAATGAGCAGTTCTTC
CDR3 protein: CSASSGGANEQFF

D gene: .
J gene: TRBJ2-7
clone size: .
V gene: TRBV3-1
CDR3 DNA: TGTGCCAGCACTAGGGGGAGGGCCTACGAGCAGTACTTC
CDR3 protein: CASTRGRAYEQYF

D gene: .
J gene: TRBJ2-1
clone size: .
V gene: TRBV20-1
CDR3 DNA: TGCAGTGCTAGTCGACAGGGAGGGTACAATGAGCAGTTCTTC
CDR3 protein: CSASRQGGYNEQFF

D gene: .
J gene: TRBJ2-7
clone size: few
V gene: TRBV14
CDR3 DNA: TGTGCCAGCGGAAGGGGACGATACGAGCAGTACTTC
CDR3 protein: CASGRGRYEQYF

D gene: .
J gene: TRBJ2-1
clone size: once
V gene: TRBV12-3/TRBV12-4
CDR3 DNA: TGTGCCAGCAGGCGATCGGGGCCTGGGTATGGTGAGCAGTTCTTC
CDR3 protein: CASRRSGPGYGEQFF

D gene: TRBD1
J gene: TRBJ2-3
clone size: many
V gene: TRBV30
CDR3 DNA: TGTGCCTTCAGACAGGGGCTTTCAACAGATACGCAGTATTTT
CDR3 protein: CAFRQGLSTDTQYF

D gene: .
J gene: TRBJ1-4
clone size: few
V gene: TRBV20-1
CDR3 DNA: TGCAGTGCTAGAGGCGGAGGGGAAAAACTGTTTTTT
CDR3 protein: CSARGGGEKLFF

D gene: TRBD2
J gene: TRBJ2-3
clone size: few
V gene: TRBV5-6
CDR3 DNA: TGTGCCAGCAGCACTGTTCTAGCGGGGGGCACAGATACGCAGTATTTT
CDR3 protein: CASSTVLAGGTDTQYF

D gene: .
J gene: TRBJ1-4
clone size: few
V gene: TRBV5-1
CDR3 DNA: TGCGCCAGCAGCGACCCAAAGATGTTTAATGAAAAACTGTTTTTT
CDR3 protein: CASSDPKMFNEKLFF

D gene: .
J gene: TRBJ2-7
clone size: few
V gene: TRBV7-6
CDR3 DNA: TGTGCCAGCAGCTTAAATGGGTTTGAGCAGTACTTC
CDR3 protein: CASSLNGFEQYF

D gene: TRBD1
J gene: TRBJ1-2
clone size: .
V gene: TRBV20-1
CDR3 DNA: TGCAGTGCTAGAGGCGGGACAGAAACAGGCTACACCTTC
CDR3 protein: CSARGGTETGYTF

D gene: .
J gene: TRBJ2-7
clone size: .
V gene: TRBV5-1
CDR3 DNA: TGCGCCAGCAGCTTGTACAGCCACGTAGGGCGCTCCTACGAGCAGTACTTC
CDR3 protein: CASSLYSHVGRSYEQYF

D gene: .
J gene: TRBJ2-5
clone size: .
V gene: TRBV5-1
CDR3 DNA: TGCGCCAGCAGCTTGGGCCAACGAGAGACCCAGTACTTC
CDR3 protein: CASSLGQRETQYF

D gene: .
J gene: TRBJ2-1
clone size: few
V gene: TRBV2
CDR3 DNA: TGTGCCAGCACGGCGGGGCCCTACAATGAGCAGTTCTTC
CDR3 protein: CASTAGPYNEQFF